This entry describes one TCR beta chain. Its antigen has not been determined. Qualities for individual bases were not recorded, and no much larger clone is one base off. Relative to germline, V is 4 bases shorter and J is 8 bases shorter, with 23 bases between their ends. CDR1 is given as SEHNR and CDR2 as FQNEAQ, both from the germline V gene (reference sequence). From cysteine to phenylalanine, the CDR3 is 16 amino acids long. The retained sequence is limited to the CDR3, 48 bases, with the frame set at the first base. The source of the sample is a study of technical replicates of blood from a handful of donors (dated by TCRdb to between 2016 and 2019). Preparation of the library involved the immunoSEQ multiplex PCR assay. Entries here come from immuneACCESS through TCRdb and include only in-frame sequences with V and J called. Some clones fail to appear in such tables; in the studies checked, an unresolved V gene covers under half of the shortfall, and the cause of the remainder is unknown. The sample table shows more than 90,000 clones, and over 90% are seen once. The ten largest clonotypes hold 0.2% to 0.25% of the sample.

This TCR came from a human donor in good health. The sequenced material came from T cells isolated from PBMCs. The V gene is TRBV7-9 and the J gene is TRBJ1-2; the D gene cannot be named for sure. The CDR3 region: CASSSIREELMRGYTF. Read as DNA, the sequence is TGTGCCAGCAGCTCCATTCGGGAGGAACTCATGCGAGGCTACACCTTC.